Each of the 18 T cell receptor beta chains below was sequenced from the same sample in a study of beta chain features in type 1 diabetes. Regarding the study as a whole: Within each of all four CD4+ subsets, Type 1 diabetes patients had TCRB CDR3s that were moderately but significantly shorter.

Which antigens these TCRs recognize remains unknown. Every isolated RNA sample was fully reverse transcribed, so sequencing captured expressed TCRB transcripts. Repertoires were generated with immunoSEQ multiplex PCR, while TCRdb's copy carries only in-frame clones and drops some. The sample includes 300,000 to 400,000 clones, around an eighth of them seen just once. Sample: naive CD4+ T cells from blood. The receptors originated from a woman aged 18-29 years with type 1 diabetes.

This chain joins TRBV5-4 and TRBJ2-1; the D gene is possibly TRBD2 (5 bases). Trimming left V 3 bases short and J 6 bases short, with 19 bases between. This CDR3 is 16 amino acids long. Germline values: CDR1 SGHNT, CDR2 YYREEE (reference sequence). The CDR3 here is CASSSDRRGLVNEQFF. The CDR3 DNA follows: TGTGCCAGCAGCTCGGATAGACGAGGGCTGGTCAATGAGCAGTTCTTC.

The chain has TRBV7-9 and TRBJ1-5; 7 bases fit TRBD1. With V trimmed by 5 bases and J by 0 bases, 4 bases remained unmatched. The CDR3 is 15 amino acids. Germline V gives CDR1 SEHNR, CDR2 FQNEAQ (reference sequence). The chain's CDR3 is CASSLTGDSNQPQHF. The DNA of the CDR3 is TGTGCCAGCAGCCTCACAGGGGATAGCAATCAGCCCCAGCATTTT.

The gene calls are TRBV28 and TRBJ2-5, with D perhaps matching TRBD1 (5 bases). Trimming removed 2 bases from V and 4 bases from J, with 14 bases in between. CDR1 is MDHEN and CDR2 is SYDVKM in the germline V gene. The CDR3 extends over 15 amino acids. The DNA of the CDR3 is TGTGCCAGCAGTTTAGGGTCAGTGGGGCGAGAGACCCAGTACTTC. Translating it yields CASSLGSVGRETQYF.

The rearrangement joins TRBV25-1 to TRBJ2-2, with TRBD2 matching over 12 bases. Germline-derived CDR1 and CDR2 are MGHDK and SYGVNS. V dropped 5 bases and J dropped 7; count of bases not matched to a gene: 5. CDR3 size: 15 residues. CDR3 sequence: CASSSSGRADGELFF. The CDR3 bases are TGTGCCAGCAGTTCTAGCGGGAGGGCCGACGGGGAGCTGTTTTTT. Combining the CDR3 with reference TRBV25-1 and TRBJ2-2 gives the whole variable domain EADIYQTPRYLVIGTGKKITLECSQTMGHDKMYWYQQDPGMELHLIHYSYGVNSTEKGDLSSESTVSRIRTEHFPLTLESARPSHTSQYLCASSSSGRADGELFFGEGSRLTVL.

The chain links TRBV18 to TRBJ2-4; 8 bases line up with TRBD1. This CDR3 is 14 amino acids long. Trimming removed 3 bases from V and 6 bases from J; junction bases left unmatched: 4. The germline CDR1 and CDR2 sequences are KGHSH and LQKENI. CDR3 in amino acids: CASSPGQAINIQYF. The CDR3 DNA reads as TGTGCCAGCTCACCGGGACAGGCTATAAACATTCAGTACTTC.

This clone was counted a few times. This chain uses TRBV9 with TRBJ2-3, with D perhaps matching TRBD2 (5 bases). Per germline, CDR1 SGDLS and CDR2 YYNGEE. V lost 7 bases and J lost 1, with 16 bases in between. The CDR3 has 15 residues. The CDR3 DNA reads TGTGCCAGCCTTACATCTAGCAGACGCACAGATACGCAGTATTTT. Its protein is CASLTSSRRTDTQYF. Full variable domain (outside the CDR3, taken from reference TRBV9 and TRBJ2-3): DSGVTQTPKHLITATGQRVTLRCSPRSGDLSVYWYQQSLDQGLQFLIQYYNGEERAKGNILERFSAQQFPDLHSELNLSSLELGDSALYFCASLTSSRRTDTQYFGPGTRLTVL.

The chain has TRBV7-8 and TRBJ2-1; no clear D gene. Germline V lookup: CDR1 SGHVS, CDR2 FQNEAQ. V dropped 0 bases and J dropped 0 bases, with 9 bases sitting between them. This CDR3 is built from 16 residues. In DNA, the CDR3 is TGTGCCAGCAGCTTAGCGCAACAGAGCTCCTACAATGAGCAGTTCTTC. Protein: CASSLAQQSSYNEQFF.

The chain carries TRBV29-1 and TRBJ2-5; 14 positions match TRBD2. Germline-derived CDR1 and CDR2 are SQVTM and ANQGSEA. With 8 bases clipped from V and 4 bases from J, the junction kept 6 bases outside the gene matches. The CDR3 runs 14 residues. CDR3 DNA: TGCAGCCCCAAGGGACTAGCGGGAGTAGAGACCCAGTACTTC. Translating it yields CSPKGLAGVETQYF.

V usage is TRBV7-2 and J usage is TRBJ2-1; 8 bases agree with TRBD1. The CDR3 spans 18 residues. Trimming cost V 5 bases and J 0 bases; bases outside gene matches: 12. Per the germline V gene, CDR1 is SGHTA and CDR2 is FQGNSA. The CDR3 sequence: CASSPRGQGSGSYNEQFF. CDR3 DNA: TGTGCCAGCAGCCCCCGTGGACAGGGTTCCGGCTCCTACAATGAGCAGTTCTTC.

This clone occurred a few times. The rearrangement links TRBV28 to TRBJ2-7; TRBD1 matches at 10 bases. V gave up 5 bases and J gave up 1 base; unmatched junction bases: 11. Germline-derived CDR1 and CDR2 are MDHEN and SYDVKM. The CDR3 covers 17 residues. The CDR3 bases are TGTGCCAGCAGTGTACCGTACGGGGGACAGGGGTCCTACGAGCAGTACTTC. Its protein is CASSVPYGGQGSYEQYF.

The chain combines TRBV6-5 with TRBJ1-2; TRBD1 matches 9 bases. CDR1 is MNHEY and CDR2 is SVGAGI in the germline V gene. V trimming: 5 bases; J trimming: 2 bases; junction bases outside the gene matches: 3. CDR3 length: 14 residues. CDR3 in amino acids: CASSPDRGNYGYTF. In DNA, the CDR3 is TGTGCCAGCAGTCCCGACAGGGGGAACTATGGCTACACCTTC.

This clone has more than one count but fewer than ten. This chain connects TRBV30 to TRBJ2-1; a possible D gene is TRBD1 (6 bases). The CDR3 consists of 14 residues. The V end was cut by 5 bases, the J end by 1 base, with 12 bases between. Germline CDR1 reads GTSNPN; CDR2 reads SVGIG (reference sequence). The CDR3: CAWGGRASYNEQFF. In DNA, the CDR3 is TGTGCCTGGGGGGGCCGGGCGTCCTACAATGAGCAGTTCTTC.

The CDR3: CAWSVQLTEAFF. The CDR3 DNA reads TGTGCCTGGAGTGTACAGCTCACTGAAGCTTTCTTT. This sequence joins TRBV30 and TRBJ1-1, with no clear D. Trimming cost V 0 bases and J 4 bases, with 6 bases left between them. Germline loops: CDR1 GTSNPN, CDR2 SVGIG (reference sequence). This CDR3 is built from 12 residues.

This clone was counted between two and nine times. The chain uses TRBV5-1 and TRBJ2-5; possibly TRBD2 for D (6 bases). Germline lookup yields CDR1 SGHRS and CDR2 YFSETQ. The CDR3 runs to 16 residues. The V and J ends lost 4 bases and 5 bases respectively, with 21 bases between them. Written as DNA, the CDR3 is TGCGCCAGCAGCGCGATCGGCGGGGCCAGGATGGAGACCCAGTACTTC. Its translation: CASSAIGGARMETQYF.

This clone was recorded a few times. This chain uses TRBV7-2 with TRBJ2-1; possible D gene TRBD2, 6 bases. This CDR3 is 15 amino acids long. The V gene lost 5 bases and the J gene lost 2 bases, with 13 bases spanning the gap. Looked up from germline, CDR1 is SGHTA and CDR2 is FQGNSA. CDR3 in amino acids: CASSPGAGTYNEQFF. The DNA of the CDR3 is TGTGCCAGCAGCCCCGGGGCGGGGACCTACAATGAGCAGTTCTTC.

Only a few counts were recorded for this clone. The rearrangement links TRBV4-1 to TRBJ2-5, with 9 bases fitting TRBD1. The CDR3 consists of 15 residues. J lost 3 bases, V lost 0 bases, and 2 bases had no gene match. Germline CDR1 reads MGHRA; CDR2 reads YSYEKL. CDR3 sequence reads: CASSQEGQGEETQYF. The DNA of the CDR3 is TGCGCCAGCAGCCAAGAGGGACAGGGAGAAGAGACCCAGTACTTC.

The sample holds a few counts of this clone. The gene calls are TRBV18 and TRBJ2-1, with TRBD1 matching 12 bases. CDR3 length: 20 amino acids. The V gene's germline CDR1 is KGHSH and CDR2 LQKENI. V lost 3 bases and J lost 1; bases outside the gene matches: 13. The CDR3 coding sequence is TGTGCCAGCTCACCCGGACCGGGACAGGGGGCGCCTGGGTCCTACAATGAGCAGTTCTTC. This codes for CASSPGPGQGAPGSYNEQFF.

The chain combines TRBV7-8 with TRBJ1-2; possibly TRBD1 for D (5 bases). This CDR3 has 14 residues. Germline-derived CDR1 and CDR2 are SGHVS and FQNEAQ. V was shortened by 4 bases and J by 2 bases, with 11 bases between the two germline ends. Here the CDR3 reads CASSSLGGNYGYTF. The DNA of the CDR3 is TGTGCCAGCAGCTCCTTGGGGGGAAACTATGGCTACACCTTC.